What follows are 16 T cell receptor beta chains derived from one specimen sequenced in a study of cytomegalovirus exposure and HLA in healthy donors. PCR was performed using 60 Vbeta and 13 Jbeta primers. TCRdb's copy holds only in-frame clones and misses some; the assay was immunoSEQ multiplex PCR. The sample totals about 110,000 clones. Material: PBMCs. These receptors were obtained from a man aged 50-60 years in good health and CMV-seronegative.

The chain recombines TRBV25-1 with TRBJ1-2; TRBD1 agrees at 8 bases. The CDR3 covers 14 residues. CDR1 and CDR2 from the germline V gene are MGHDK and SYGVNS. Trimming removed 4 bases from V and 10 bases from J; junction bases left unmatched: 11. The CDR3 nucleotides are TGTGCCAGCAGTGTAGGGGGGGCAGGGGGCGCCTACACCTTC. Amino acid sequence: CASSVGGAGGAYTF.

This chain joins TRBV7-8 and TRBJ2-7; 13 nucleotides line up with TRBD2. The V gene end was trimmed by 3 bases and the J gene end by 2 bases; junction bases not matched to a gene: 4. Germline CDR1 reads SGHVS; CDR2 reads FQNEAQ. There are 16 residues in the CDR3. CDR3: CASSFGTSGTTYEQYF. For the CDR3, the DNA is TGTGCCAGCAGCTTCGGGACTAGCGGGACAACCTACGAGCAGTACTTC.

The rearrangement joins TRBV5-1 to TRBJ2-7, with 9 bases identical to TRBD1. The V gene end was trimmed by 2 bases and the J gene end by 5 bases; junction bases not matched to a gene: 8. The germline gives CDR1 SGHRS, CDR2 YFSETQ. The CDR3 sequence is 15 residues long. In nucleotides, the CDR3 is TGCGCCAGCAGCTTCTCCGGGACAGGGTACGACGAGCAGTACTTC. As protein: CASSFSGTGYDEQYF.

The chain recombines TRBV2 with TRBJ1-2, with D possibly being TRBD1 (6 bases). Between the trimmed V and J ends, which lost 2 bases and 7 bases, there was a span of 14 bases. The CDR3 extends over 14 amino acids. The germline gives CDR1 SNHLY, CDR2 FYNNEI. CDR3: CASSERRGALGYTF. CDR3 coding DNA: TGTGCCAGCAGTGAAAGGCGGGGGGCGCTTGGCTACACCTTC.

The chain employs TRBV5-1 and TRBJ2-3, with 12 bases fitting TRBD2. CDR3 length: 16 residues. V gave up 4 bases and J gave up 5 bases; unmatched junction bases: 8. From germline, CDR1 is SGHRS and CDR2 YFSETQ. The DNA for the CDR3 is TGCGCCAGCAGCAGCCGGCTAGCGGGAGGGCGAGATACGCAGTATTTT. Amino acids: CASSSRLAGGRDTQYF.

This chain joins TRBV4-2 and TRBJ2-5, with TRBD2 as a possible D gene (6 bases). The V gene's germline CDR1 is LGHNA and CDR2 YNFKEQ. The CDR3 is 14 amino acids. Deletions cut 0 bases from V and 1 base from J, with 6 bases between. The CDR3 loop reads CASSQEEGQETQYF. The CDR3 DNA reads TGTGCCAGCAGCCAAGAGGAGGGCCAAGAGACCCAGTACTTC.

The CDR3 sequence is CASSLTASGRGYEQYF. The CDR3 DNA reads as TGTGCCAGCAGCTTAACGGCTAGCGGGAGAGGCTACGAGCAGTACTTC. The rearrangement joins TRBV7-3 to TRBJ2-7; 10 positions agree with TRBD2. CDR3 length equals 16 residues. V dropped 0 bases and J dropped 3; count of bases not matched to a gene: 5. Per germline, CDR1 SGHTA and CDR2 FQGTGA.

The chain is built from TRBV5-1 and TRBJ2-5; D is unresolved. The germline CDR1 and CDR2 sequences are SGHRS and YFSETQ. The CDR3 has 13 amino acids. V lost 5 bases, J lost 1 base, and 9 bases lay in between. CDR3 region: CASRLEVQETQYF. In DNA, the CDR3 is TGCGCCAGCAGACTTGAGGTCCAAGAGACCCAGTACTTC.

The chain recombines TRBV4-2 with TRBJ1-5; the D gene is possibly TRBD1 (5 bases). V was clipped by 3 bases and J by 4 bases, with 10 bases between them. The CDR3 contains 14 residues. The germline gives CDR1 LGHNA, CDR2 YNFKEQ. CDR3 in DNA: TGTGCCAGCAGCCAGACGGGGGAAAATCAGCCCCAGCATTTT. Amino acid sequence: CASSQTGENQPQHF.

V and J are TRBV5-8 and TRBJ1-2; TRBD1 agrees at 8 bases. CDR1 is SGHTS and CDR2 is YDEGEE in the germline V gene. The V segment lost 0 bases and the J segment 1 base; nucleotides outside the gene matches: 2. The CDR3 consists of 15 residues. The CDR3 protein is CASSLGGQGNYGYTF. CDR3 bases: TGTGCCAGCAGCTTGGGCGGACAGGGTAACTATGGCTACACCTTC.

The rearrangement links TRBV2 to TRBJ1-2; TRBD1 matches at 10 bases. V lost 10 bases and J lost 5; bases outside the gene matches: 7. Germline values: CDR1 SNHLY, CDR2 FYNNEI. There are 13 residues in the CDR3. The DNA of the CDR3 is TGTGCCACCCGGGGACAGGGGATATATGGCTACACCTTC. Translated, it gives CATRGQGIYGYTF.

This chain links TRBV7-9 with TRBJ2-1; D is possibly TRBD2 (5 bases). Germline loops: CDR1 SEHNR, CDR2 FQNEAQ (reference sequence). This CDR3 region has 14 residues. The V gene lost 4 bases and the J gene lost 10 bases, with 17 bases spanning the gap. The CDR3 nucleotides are TGTGCCAGCAGCTCTAGCTTTCAAACAAGGGAGCAGTTCTTC. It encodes CASSSSFQTREQFF.

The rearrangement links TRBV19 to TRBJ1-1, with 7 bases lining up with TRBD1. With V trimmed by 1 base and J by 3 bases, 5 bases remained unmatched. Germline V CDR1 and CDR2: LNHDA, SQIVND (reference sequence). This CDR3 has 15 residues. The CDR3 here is CASSIGQGRDTEAFF. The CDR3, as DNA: TGTGCCAGTAGTATAGGACAGGGACGGGACACTGAAGCTTTCTTT.

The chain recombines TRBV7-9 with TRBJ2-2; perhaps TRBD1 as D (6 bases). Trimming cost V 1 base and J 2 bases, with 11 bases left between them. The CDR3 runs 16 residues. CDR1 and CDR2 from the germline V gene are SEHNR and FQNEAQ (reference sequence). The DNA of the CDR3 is TGTGCCAGCAGCTTAGTCTGGGACACAAACACCGGGGAGCTGTTTTTT. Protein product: CASSLVWDTNTGELFF.

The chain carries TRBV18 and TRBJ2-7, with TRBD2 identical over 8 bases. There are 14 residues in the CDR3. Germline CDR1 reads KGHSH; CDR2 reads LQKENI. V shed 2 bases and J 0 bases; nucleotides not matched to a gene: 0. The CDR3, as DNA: TGTGCCAGCTCACCAGGACTAGCCTCCTACGAGCAGTACTTC. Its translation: CASSPGLASYEQYF.

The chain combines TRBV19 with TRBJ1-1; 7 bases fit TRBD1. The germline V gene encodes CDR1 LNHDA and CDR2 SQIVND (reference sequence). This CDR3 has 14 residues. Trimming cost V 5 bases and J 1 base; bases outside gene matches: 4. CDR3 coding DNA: TGTGCCAGTAGTGCCGACAGGGCGAACACTGAAGCTTTCTTT. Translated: CASSADRANTEAFF.